The clone carrying this T cell receptor beta chain came up a few times. These data belong to a study of blood T cells in healthy people across ages. Germline CDR1 and CDR2: ENHRY and SYGVKD. J gave up 5 bases and V 8 bases, and 8 bases lay outside the gene matches. This CDR3 has 14 residues. Alongside a J-beta primer mix, a sample-barcoded 5' primer served in a second PCR lasting roughly 7 to 11 cycles. Using its own MiXCR run on the 5' RACE reads, TCRdb lists one record per CDR3 protein. The top ten clones hold about 6.7% of a sample with over 1,200,000 distinct CDR3 sequences, 59% of them seen once.

The origin of this receptor is a man aged 18 to 29 in good health. Input material: blood. The chain couples TRBV10-3 to TRBJ2-3; 9 bases line up with TRBD2. CDR3: CAIAGGRDGDTQYF. The CDR3 coding sequence is TGTGCCATCGCGGGGGGGCGGGACGGAGATACGCAGTATTTT.